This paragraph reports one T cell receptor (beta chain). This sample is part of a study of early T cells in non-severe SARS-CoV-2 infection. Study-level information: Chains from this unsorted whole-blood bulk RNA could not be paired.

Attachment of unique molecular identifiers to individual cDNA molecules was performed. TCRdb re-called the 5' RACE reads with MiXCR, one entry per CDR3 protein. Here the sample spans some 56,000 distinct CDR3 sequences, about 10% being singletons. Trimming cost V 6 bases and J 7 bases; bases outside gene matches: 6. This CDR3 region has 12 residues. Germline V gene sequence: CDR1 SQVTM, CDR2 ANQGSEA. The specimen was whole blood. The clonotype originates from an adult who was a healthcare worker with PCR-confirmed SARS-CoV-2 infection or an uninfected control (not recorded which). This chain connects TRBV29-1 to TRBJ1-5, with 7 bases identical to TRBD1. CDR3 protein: CSVQGMGQPQHF. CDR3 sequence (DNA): TGCAGCGTACAGGGGATGGGCCAGCCCCAGCATTTT.